This TCR beta chain was sequenced for a study of blood T cell repertoires in COVID-19. Sequencing used immunoSEQ multiplex PCR; TCRdb keeps in-frame clones, though not all of them. The repertoire includes about 280,000 clones, around nine tenths of them detected once, and 11% sits in the top ten. Sequencing used peripheral blood. The sequence was collected from a woman in her 30s with COVID-19, enrolled during active disease.

CDR3 region: CASSSGTSETDTQYF. The CDR3 DNA follows: TGTGCCAGCAGTTCCGGGACTAGCGAAACAGATACGCAGTATTTT. The rearrangement links TRBV27 to TRBJ2-3, with TRBD2 identical over 10 bases. J was trimmed by 3 bases and V by 4 bases; bases with no gene match: 4. This CDR3 is built from 15 residues. The germline CDR1 and CDR2 sequences are MNHEY and SMNVEV (reference sequence).